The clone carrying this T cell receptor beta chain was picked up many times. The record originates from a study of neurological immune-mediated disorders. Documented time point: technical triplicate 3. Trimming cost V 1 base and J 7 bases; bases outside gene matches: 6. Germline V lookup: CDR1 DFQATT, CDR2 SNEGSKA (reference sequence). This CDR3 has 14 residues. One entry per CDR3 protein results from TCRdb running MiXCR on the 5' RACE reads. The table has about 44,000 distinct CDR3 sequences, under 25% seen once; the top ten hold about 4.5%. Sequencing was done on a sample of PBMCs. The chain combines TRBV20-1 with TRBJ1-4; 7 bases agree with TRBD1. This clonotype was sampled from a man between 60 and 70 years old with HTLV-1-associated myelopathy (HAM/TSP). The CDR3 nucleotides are TGCAGTGCTAGAGGGGCTACAGGGGTTGAAAAACTGTTTTTT. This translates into CSARGATGVEKLFF.